This passage covers 10 T cell receptor beta chains from one sample sequenced in a study of blood T cell repertoires in COVID-19. Sequencing was performed with immunoSEQ multiplex PCR; in TCRdb, only in-frame clones are kept and a portion is missing. The sample comprises 450,000 or so clones, over 85% of which are singletons, and 0.8% to 1% rests with the top ten. The sequenced sample was peripheral blood. These receptors were collected from a man in his late teens or twenties with COVID-19, enrolled during active disease.

The V gene is TRBV5-6, the J gene TRBJ1-5; tentative D call: TRBD1 (5 bases). The CDR3 has 16 amino acids. V lost 2 bases, J lost 3 bases, and 15 bases lay in between. Germline loops: CDR1 SGHDT, CDR2 YYEEEE. The CDR3 DNA reads as TGTGCCAGCAGCTTACGGACGGGGGTGGTCAATCAGCCCCAGCATTTT. This sequence encodes CASSLRTGVVNQPQHF.

The CDR3: CASSSDRGYEQYF. The DNA of the CDR3 is TGTGCCAGCAGTTCGGACAGGGGCTACGAGCAGTACTTC. The chain couples TRBV2 to TRBJ2-7; 9 bases are shared with TRBD1. CDR1 is SNHLY and CDR2 is FYNNEI in the germline V gene. The CDR3 extends over 13 amino acids. Trimming cost V 5 bases and J 3 bases; bases outside gene matches: 2.

To note about this clone: Other nucleotide sequences from this sample produce the same CDR3. V usage is TRBV5-4 and J usage is TRBJ2-7; tentatively, D is TRBD2 (6 bases). The V gene's germline CDR1 is SGHNT and CDR2 YYREEE (reference sequence). Trimming took 0 bases from V and 0 from J, leaving 10 bases between them. The CDR3 length is 15 residues. The DNA for the CDR3 is TGTGCCAGCAGCTTGGTCCGGGGGAGCTCCTACGAGCAGTACTTC. Its protein product is CASSLVRGSSYEQYF.

This clone has only one observation. CDR3 loop: CASSPDRANYGYTF. The CDR3 nucleotides are TGTGCCAGCAGTCCAGACAGGGCTAACTATGGCTACACCTTC. The chain has TRBV27 and TRBJ1-2, with 7 bases aligning to TRBD1. V was pared by 5 bases and J by 0 bases, with 3 bases of the junction left unmatched. CDR3 length: 14 amino acids. Germline V gene sequence: CDR1 MNHEY, CDR2 SMNVEV (reference sequence).

The chain has TRBV9 and TRBJ2-3; D perhaps matches TRBD2 (6 bases). Trimming took 3 bases from V and 5 from J, leaving 13 bases between them. The CDR3 covers 14 residues. Germline V gives CDR1 SGDLS, CDR2 YYNGEE. The CDR3 DNA reads as TGTGCCAGCAGCGCGGGACTCATTGTAGATACGCAGTATTTT. Its protein is CASSAGLIVDTQYF.

V gene TRBV14 combines with J gene TRBJ1-3; tentatively, D is TRBD1 (6 bases). Germline values: CDR1 SGHDN, CDR2 FVKESK. Trimming stripped 2 bases from V and 0 bases from J, with 8 bases between. The CDR3 length is 15 residues. CDR3 nucleotide sequence: TGTGCCAGCAGCCAAAACAGGGTCTCTGGAAACACCATATATTTT. It is translated as CASSQNRVSGNTIYF.

The chain carries TRBV24-1 and TRBJ2-2; a weak D match, TRBD1 (6 bases). Trimming took 12 bases from V and 3 from J, leaving 10 bases between them. In germline, CDR1 is KGHDR, CDR2 SFDVKD. The CDR3 totals 12 residues. The CDR3 is CASGQYTGELFF. For the CDR3, the DNA is TGTGCCTCTGGACAGTACACCGGGGAGCTGTTTTTT.

The chain carries TRBV5-1 and TRBJ2-2; D gene unclear. Trimming took 0 bases from V and 4 from J, leaving 4 bases between them. In germline, CDR1 is SGHRS, CDR2 YFSETQ. The CDR3 loop spans 13 amino acids. Here the CDR3 reads CASSLGATGELFF. The CDR3 DNA is TGCGCCAGCAGCTTGGGAGCCACCGGGGAGCTGTTTTTT. The complete variable domain, with remaining parts taken from reference TRBV5-1 and TRBJ2-2, reads KAGVTQTPRYLIKTRGQQVTLSCSPISGHRSVSWYQQTPGQGLQFLFEYFSETQRNKGNFPGRFSGRQFSNSRSEMNVSTLELGDSALYLCASSLGATGELFFGEGSRLTVL.

V usage is TRBV7-3 and J usage is TRBJ2-1, with 16 bases identical to TRBD2. The V gene's germline CDR1 is SGHTA and CDR2 FQGTGA. Trimming removed 5 bases from V and 8 bases from J; junction bases left unmatched: 3. The CDR3 is 15 residues long. The DNA of the CDR3 is TGTGCCAGCAGCCCCGGGACTAGCGGGAGGGATGAGCAGTTCTTC. It encodes CASSPGTSGRDEQFF.

The chain links TRBV5-4 to TRBJ2-7; TRBD2 matches 13 bases. V lost 4 bases and J lost 4; bases outside the gene matches: 5. Germline CDR1 and CDR2: SGHNT and YYREEE (reference sequence). This CDR3 has 15 residues. CDR3 DNA: TGTGCCAGCAGCCCAGGGACTAGCGGGGTTTACGAGCAGTACTTC. This sequence encodes CASSPGTSGVYEQYF.